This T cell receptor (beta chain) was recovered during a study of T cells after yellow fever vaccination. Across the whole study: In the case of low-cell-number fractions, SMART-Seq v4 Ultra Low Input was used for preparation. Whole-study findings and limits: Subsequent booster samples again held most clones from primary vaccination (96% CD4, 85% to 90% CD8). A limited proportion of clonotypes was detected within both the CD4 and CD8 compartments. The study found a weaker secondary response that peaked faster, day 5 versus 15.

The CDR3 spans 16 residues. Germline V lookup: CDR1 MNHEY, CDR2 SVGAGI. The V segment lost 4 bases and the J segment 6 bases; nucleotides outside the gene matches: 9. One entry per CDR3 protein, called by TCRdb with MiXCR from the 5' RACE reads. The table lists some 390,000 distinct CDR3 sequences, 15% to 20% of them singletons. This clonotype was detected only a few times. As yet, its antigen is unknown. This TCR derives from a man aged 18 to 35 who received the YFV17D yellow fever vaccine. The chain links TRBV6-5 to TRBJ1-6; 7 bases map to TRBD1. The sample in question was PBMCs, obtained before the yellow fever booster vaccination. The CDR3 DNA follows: TGTGCCAGCAGTTCATACAGGACAGGATCTAATTCACCCCTCCACTTT. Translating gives CASSSYRTGSNSPLHF.